These 18 T cell receptor beta chains were all obtained from the same sample, sequenced in a study of blood T cells in healthy people across ages. Sample-barcoded 5' priming and a J-beta primer mix drove a second PCR of roughly 6 to 12 cycles. Via MiXCR, TCRdb re-called the 5' RACE reads, giving one row per CDR3 protein. This sample has 600,000 to 900,000 distinct CDR3 sequences, with more than 25% found just once. These same records also appear under a second study, on T cells of mothers and their children.

Sequenced: blood. The receptors derive from a boy between 10 and 17 years old in good health.

Only a few counts were recorded for this clonotype. V usage is TRBV5-5 and J usage is TRBJ1-1; 8 bases are a match to TRBD1. Trimming at V came to 4 bases and at J to 0 bases, leaving 11 bases not matched to a gene. Germline V gene data show CDR1 as SGHKS and CDR2 as YYEKEE (reference sequence). The CDR3 spans 17 residues. CDR3 region: CASSLEDRAAVNTEAFF. The CDR3 bases are TGTGCCAGCAGCCTGGAGGACAGGGCAGCTGTGAACACTGAAGCTTTCTTT.

The chain recombines TRBV20-1 with TRBJ1-2; 8 bases are a match to TRBD1. There are 15 residues in the CDR3. The germline CDR1 and CDR2 sequences are DFQATT and SNEGSKA (reference sequence). The V and J ends lost 2 bases and 7 bases, in that order; junction bases with no gene match: 12. This chain's CDR3 is CSARPPGQGLRGYTF. As DNA, the CDR3 is TGCAGTGCTAGACCGCCCGGACAGGGTCTGCGTGGCTACACCTTC.

This clonotype came up a few times. The V call is TRBV20-1, the J call TRBJ2-5; tentative D call: TRBD2 (5 bases). The V gene lost 0 bases and the J gene lost 2 bases, with 7 bases spanning the gap. The V gene's germline CDR1 is DFQATT and CDR2 SNEGSKA (reference sequence). CDR3 length equals 13 residues. The CDR3 sequence is CSAREVAQETQYF. In DNA, the CDR3 is TGCAGTGCTAGAGAGGTAGCGCAAGAGACCCAGTACTTC.

The gene calls are TRBV10-3 and TRBJ2-5; 8 bases agree with TRBD1. The J segment lost 5 bases and the V segment lost 3 bases, leaving 11 bases of the junction unmatched. Germline V gene data show CDR1 as ENHRY and CDR2 as SYGVKD. The CDR3 contains 16 residues. The DNA for the CDR3 is TGTGCCATCAGTGACAAGGACAGGGTGGGCGGGGAGACCCAGTACTTC. Amino acid sequence: CAISDKDRVGGETQYF.

This clonotype was observed a few times. This rearrangement joins TRBV11-2 to TRBJ2-7; perhaps TRBD1 as D (5 bases). The CDR3 sequence is 15 residues long. Trimming took 5 bases from V and 1 from J, leaving 15 bases between them. In germline, CDR1 is SGHAT, CDR2 FQNNGV. The CDR3 bases are TGTGCCAGCAGCCTAGGGGTTGGTATATCCTACGAGCAGTACTTC. As protein: CASSLGVGISYEQYF. Full variable domain (remainder filled in from reference TRBV11-2 and TRBJ2-7): EAGVAQSPRYKIIEKRQSVAFWCNPISGHATLYWYQQILGQGPKLLIQFQNNGVVDDSQLPKDRFSAERLKGVDSTLKIQPAKLEDSAVYLCASSLGVGISYEQYFGPGTRLTVT.

The genes are TRBV6-6 and TRBJ1-2; no reliable D call. CDR1 and CDR2 (germline): MNHNY, SVGAGI (reference sequence). Trimming stripped 2 bases from V and 4 bases from J, with 14 bases between. The CDR3 is 15 amino acids. The CDR3 nucleotides are TGTGCCAGCAGTTACGGACTTAACTCACCCTATGGCTACACCTTC. Protein product: CASSYGLNSPYGYTF.

The gene calls are TRBV29-1 and TRBJ2-3; a possible D gene is TRBD2 (7 bases). Trimming shortened V by 1 base and J by 2 bases, and 16 bases separated the two germline ends. Germline values: CDR1 SQVTM, CDR2 ANQGSEA. This CDR3 is 16 amino acids long. The CDR3 DNA follows: TGCAGCGTTGAAGGGGGGCTAGCGGATTTCACAGATACGCAGTATTTT. Translation gives CSVEGGLADFTDTQYF.

This clonotype appeared a few times. This chain uses TRBV18 with TRBJ1-1, with TRBD1 matching over 9 bases. The CDR3 spans 15 residues. The V gene's germline CDR1 is KGHSH and CDR2 LQKENI. Losses at the gene ends were 4 bases for V and 3 bases for J; bases not matched to a gene: 6. This CDR3 is CASSQQGALDTEAFF. The CDR3 bases are TGTGCCAGCTCACAACAGGGGGCTCTTGACACTGAAGCTTTCTTT.

This clonotype occurred a few times. CDR3 DNA sequence: TGTGCCAGTACCACACTTTCCTACAATGAGCAGTTCTTC. Translated: CASTTLSYNEQFF. The V gene is TRBV19, the J gene TRBJ2-1; D is unclear. Trimming pared 7 bases from V and 1 base from J, leaving 8 bases between. This CDR3 comprises 13 residues. Germline CDR1 reads LNHDA; CDR2 reads SQIVND (reference sequence).

This chain uses TRBV5-4 with TRBJ2-3, with D perhaps matching TRBD1 or TRBD2 (5 bases each). The CDR3 is 15 amino acids. Looked up from germline, CDR1 is SGHNT and CDR2 is YYREEE (reference sequence). Trimming removed 5 bases from V and 8 bases from J, with 21 bases in between. CDR3 residues: CASRIDGASYRTQYF. The DNA for the CDR3 is TGTGCCAGCAGGATAGACGGGGCATCTTATCGTACGCAGTATTTT. Full variable domain (rest looked up from reference TRBV5-4 and TRBJ2-3): ETGVTQSPTHLIKTRGQQVTLRCSSQSGHNTVSWYQQALGQGPQFIFQYYREEENGRGNFPPRFSGLQFPNYSSELNVNALELDDSALYLCASRIDGASYRTQYFGPGTRLTVL.

This clonotype was observed a few times. The chain links TRBV7-2 to TRBJ1-2; perhaps TRBD1 as D (6 bases). The CDR3 consists of 15 residues. V was clipped by 1 base and J by 4 bases, with 13 bases between them. Germline loops: CDR1 SGHTA, CDR2 FQGNSA. The CDR3 DNA follows: TGTGCCAGCAGCTTAGTTTCGGCAGGGGCCTATGGCTACACCTTC. It encodes CASSLVSAGAYGYTF.

The rearrangement links TRBV13 to TRBJ2-7; D is tentatively TRBD1 or TRBD2 (5 bases each). V was cut by 0 bases and J by 2 bases, with 11 bases left in between. Germline assignment: CDR1 PRHDT and CDR2 FYEKMQ (reference sequence). The CDR3 length is 15 residues. The CDR3 here is CASSLGRDQTYEQYF. Written as DNA, the CDR3 is TGTGCCAGCAGCTTAGGTCGGGACCAAACCTACGAGCAGTACTTC.

This clonotype has a handful of counts. This chain connects TRBV14 to TRBJ2-4, with D tentatively TRBD1 (6 bases). Trimming removed 5 bases at V and 1 base at J, with 15 bases between. The CDR3 is made up of 16 amino acids. The germline V gene encodes CDR1 SGHDN and CDR2 FVKESK. This CDR3 is CASSAFNQGAKNIQYF. The CDR3 coding sequence is TGTGCCAGCAGCGCATTCAATCAGGGGGCCAAAAACATTCAGTACTTC. Based on the CDR3 plus reference TRBV14 and TRBJ2-4, the full variable domain is EAGVTQFPSHSVIEKGQTVTLRCDPISGHDNLYWYRRVMGKEIKFLLHFVKESKQDESGMPNNRFLAERTGGTYSTLKVQPAELEDSGVYFCASSAFNQGAKNIQYFGAGTRLSVL.

The CDR3: CASSPGTFAGDTQYF. The CDR3 DNA reads TGTGCCAGCAGTCCCGGGACCTTTGCCGGGGATACGCAGTATTTT. The chain links TRBV2 to TRBJ2-3; D may correspond to TRBD1 or TRBD2 (5 bases each). With 5 bases removed from V and 6 bases from J, the gap between germline ends came to 18 bases. Germline-derived CDR1 and CDR2 are SNHLY and FYNNEI. The CDR3 extends over 15 amino acids.

This clonotype appeared once. The chain uses TRBV6-1 and TRBJ2-7, with 7 bases identical to TRBD1. The CDR3 is 12 amino acids. CDR1 MNHNS and CDR2 SASEGT come from the germline V gene. Trimming cost V 3 bases and J 5 bases; bases outside gene matches: 1. This CDR3 reads CASSEDRNEQYF. The DNA for the CDR3 is TGTGCCAGCAGTGAGGACAGGAACGAGCAGTACTTC.

This clonotype was counted a few times. The J gene is TRBJ1-5, the V gene TRBV20-1; TRBD1 might be the D (5 bases). Germline V gene sequence: CDR1 DFQATT, CDR2 SNEGSKA (reference sequence). CDR3 length: 15 residues. The V end was cut by 6 bases, the J end by 1 base, with 16 bases between. CDR3 region: CSARVGIISNQPQHF. The CDR3 DNA is TGCAGTGCCAGGGTTGGTATCATCAGCAATCAGCCCCAGCATTTT.

The gene calls are TRBV7-2 and TRBJ1-1, with D unclear. Germline V CDR1 and CDR2: SGHTA, FQGNSA. The CDR3 sequence is 12 residues long. The V end lost 1 base, the J end lost 3 bases, and 3 bases lay between the germline ends. The DNA of the CDR3 is TGTGCCAGCAGCTTAGTCCACACTGAAGCTTTCTTT. Its translation is CASSLVHTEAFF.

Concerning this clonotype itself: This is likely a read error, given that the CDR3 carries no conserved phenylalanine or tryptophan at its end. The CDR3, as DNA: TGCGCCAGCAGCTCCACCGGACAAGGGGTGGACATTCAGTACTCC. Translation gives CASSSTGQGVDIQYS. V and J are TRBV5-1 and TRBJ2-4, with D perhaps matching TRBD1 (5 bases). With 3 bases removed from V and 8 bases from J, the gap between germline ends came to 18 bases. The CDR3 contains 15 residues. The germline V gene has CDR1 SGHRS and CDR2 YFSETQ.